This T cell receptor (beta chain) appears in the sequencing data of a study of Ad26.COV2.S vaccination and SARS-CoV-2 variants. Profiling relied on immunoSEQ multiplex PCR, and the TCRdb table lists in-frame clones only, not all of them. The sample holds more than 300,000 clones, around 89% seen once. Noted treatment: 15 to 20 received Ad26.COV2.S at low or high dose, single or two shots; a few received placebo; per-sample allocation not given. Samples came from day 63 after the first vaccine or placebo injection. CDR1 SGHVS and CDR2 FQNEAQ come from the germline V gene. The V gene lost 5 bases and the J gene lost 3 bases, with 10 bases spanning the gap. The CDR3 spans 13 residues.

The gene calls are TRBV7-8 and TRBJ1-2, with D maybe TRBD1 (5 bases). This clonotype was obtained from a person between 18 and 60 years old who received the Ad26.COV2.S COVID-19 vaccine or a placebo. The sample was peripheral blood, taken in a trial of Ad26.COV2.S vaccine versus placebo. The CDR3 loop reads CASSPGQYYGYTF. The CDR3 DNA is TGTGCCAGCAGCCCAGGACAATACTATGGCTACACCTTC.